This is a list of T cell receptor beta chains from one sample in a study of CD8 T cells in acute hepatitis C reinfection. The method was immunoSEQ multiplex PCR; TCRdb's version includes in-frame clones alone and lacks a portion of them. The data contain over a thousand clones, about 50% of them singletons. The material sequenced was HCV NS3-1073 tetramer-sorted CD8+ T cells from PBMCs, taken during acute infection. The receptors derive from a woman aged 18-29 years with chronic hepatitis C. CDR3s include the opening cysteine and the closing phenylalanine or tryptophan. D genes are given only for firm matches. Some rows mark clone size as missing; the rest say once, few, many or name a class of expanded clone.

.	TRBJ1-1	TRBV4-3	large	CASSQDGGASVTEAFF	TGCGCCAGCAGCCAAGATGGGGGGGCGAGTGTTACTGAAGCTTTCTTT
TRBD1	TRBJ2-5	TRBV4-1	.	CASSPGTGEPETQYF	TGCGCCAGCAGCCCGGGGACAGGGGAACCTGAGACCCAGTACTTC
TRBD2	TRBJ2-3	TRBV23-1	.	CASSQSERGVLCTQYF	TGCGCCAGCAGTCAATCGGAGCGGGGGGTCCTGTGTACGCAGTATTTT
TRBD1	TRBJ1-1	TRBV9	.	CASSSTDSTGPYTEAFF	TGTGCCAGCAGCTCAACCGATTCGACAGGGCCATACACTGAAGCTTTCTTT
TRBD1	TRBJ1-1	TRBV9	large	CASSVEAGGYTEAFF	TGTGCCAGCAGCGTAGAGGCAGGGGGCTACACTGAAGCTTTCTTT
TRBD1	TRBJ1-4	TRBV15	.	CATSRGQGEEKLFF	TGTGCCACCAGCAGGGGACAGGGGGAAGAAAAACTGTTTTTT
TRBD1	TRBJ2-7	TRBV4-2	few	CASSQEVRQGWGEQYF	TGTGCCAGCAGCCAAGAGGTTAGACAGGGGTGGGGCGAGCAGTACTTC
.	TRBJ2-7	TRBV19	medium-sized	CASSIAGEISYEQYF	TGTGCCAGTAGTATCGCAGGGGAAATATCCTACGAGCAGTACTTC
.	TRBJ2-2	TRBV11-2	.	CASSLEAGPWGELFF	TGTGCCAGCAGCTTAGAGGCAGGTCCATGGGGGGAGCTGTTTTTT
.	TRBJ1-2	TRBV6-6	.	CASSYSGGGGIYGYTF	TGTGCCAGCAGTTACTCGGGTGGGGGCGGAATCTATGGCTACACCTTC
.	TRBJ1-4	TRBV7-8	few	CASSPSPGGGADEKLFF	TGTGCCAGCAGCCCATCCCCGGGGGGGGGCGCGGATGAAAAACTGTTTTTT
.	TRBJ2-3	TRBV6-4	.	CASSDSRITDTQYF	TGTGCCAGCAGTGACTCGAGGATCACAGATACGCAGTATTTT
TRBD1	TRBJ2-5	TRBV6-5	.	CASSYDRGRNQETQYF	TGTGCCAGCAGTTACGACAGGGGGCGTAACCAAGAGACCCAGTACTTC
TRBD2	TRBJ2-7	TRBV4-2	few	CASSQEVGAGASYEQYF	TGTGCCAGCAGCCAAGAAGTGGGAGCGGGGGCCTCCTACGAGCAGTACTTC
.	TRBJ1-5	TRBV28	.	CASWSVIHSNQPQHF	TGTGCCAGCTGGTCGGTAATTCATAGCAATCAGCCCCAGCATTTT